Shown below are 32 T cell receptor beta chains from a single sample sequenced in a study of blood T cell repertoires in COVID-19. TCRdb keeps only in-frame clones here, not all; method: immunoSEQ multiplex PCR. The top ten hold 2.3% of the sample, which has fewer than 350,000 clones, approximately 90% seen once. Sample: PBMCs or T cells enriched from blood (not recorded which). The receptors shown here come from a woman between 35 and 50 years old with acute COVID-19.

V usage is TRBV6-5 and J usage is TRBJ1-5, with D unclear. V was trimmed by 2 bases and J by 3 bases, leaving 8 bases between them. CDR3 size: 14 residues. Germline assignment: CDR1 MNHEY and CDR2 SVGAGI. CDR3 DNA sequence: TGTGCCAGCAGTTACAAGCCTGACAATCAGCCCCAGCATTTT. It encodes CASSYKPDNQPQHF.

The V gene is TRBV29-1, the J gene TRBJ2-7, with a tentative D call TRBD1 (6 bases). Germline CDR1 reads SQVTM; CDR2 reads ANQGSEA. The CDR3 covers 13 residues. Trimming removed 8 bases from V and 0 bases from J, with 14 bases in between. Here the CDR3 DNA reads TGCAGCTCCCTTGGGGACACCTCCTACGAGCAGTACTTC. It yields the protein CSSLGDTSYEQYF.

This chain links TRBV15 with TRBJ2-7, with 9 bases aligning to TRBD1. The CDR3 runs to 18 residues. After removal of 0 bases from V and 6 bases from J, the junction contained 15 bases not matched to a gene. Germline-derived CDR1 and CDR2 are LNHNV and YYDKDF (reference sequence). CDR3 coding DNA: TGTGCCACCAGCAGAGATTTATCCGAGACAGGGGGGGTGAGCGAGCAGTACTTC. Translated, it gives CATSRDLSETGGVSEQYF.

This chain connects TRBV28 to TRBJ1-4; D not resolved. The CDR3 contains 12 residues. Germline V CDR1 and CDR2: MDHEN, SYDVKM. V lost 4 bases, J lost 12 bases, and 12 bases lay in between. The CDR3 coding sequence is TGTGCCAGCAGTTCGAACACCGTCGAACTGTTTTTT. Its protein product is CASSSNTVELFF.

This chain links TRBV7-2 with TRBJ1-5; TRBD1 matches 9 bases. The germline V gene encodes CDR1 SGHTA and CDR2 FQGNSA. The CDR3 spans 15 residues. The V gene end was trimmed by 4 bases and the J gene end by 7 bases; junction bases not matched to a gene: 8. The CDR3 nucleotides are TGTGCCAGCAGCTCAGCACAGGGGGCTGGGCAGCCCCAGCATTTT. It yields the protein CASSSAQGAGQPQHF.

Here the CDR3 DNA reads TGTGCCAGCAGCCAGGGAGATAGCGGGGGGGAGTCAGATACGCAGTATTTT. It is translated as CASSQGDSGGESDTQYF. The V and J genes are TRBV11-2 and TRBJ2-3; 11 positions match TRBD2. The germline V gene has CDR1 SGHAT and CDR2 FQNNGV. Trimming removed 5 bases from V and 4 bases from J; junction bases left unmatched: 11. This CDR3 is 17 amino acids long.

The genes are TRBV18 and TRBJ2-7; the match to TRBD2 covers 11 bases. The V gene end was trimmed by 2 bases and the J gene end by 0 bases; junction bases not matched to a gene: 6. The CDR3 has 17 residues. The germline V gene has CDR1 KGHSH and CDR2 LQKENI. CDR3 sequence (DNA): TGTGCCAGCTCACCAGTGGCTAGCGGGAGGAGCTCCTACGAGCAGTACTTC. Amino acids: CASSPVASGRSSYEQYF.

V gene TRBV28 combines with J gene TRBJ2-5; 7 nucleotides line up with TRBD2. Germline V gene sequence: CDR1 MDHEN, CDR2 SYDVKM. The CDR3 extends over 13 amino acids. V was pared by 3 bases and J by 5 bases, with 3 bases of the junction left unmatched. Here the CDR3 DNA reads TGTGCCAGCAGTTTCGGGGGGAGGGAGACCCAGTACTTC. Translated, it gives CASSFGGRETQYF.

Points on this clone: The sample has other DNA sequences that encode this CDR3 too. V gene TRBV24-1 combines with J gene TRBJ1-5; the match to TRBD1 covers 9 bases. There are 16 residues in the CDR3. With 3 bases clipped from V and 4 bases from J, the junction kept 6 bases outside the gene matches. Germline V gene data show CDR1 as KGHDR and CDR2 as SFDVKD. The CDR3 nucleotides are TGTGCCACCAGTGATCCGGGACAGGGTTTTAATCAGCCCCAGCATTTT. The encoded protein is CATSDPGQGFNQPQHF.

The V call is TRBV7-9, the J call TRBJ1-4, with D possibly being TRBD1 (5 bases). V lost 4 bases to trimming and J lost 8 bases, with 17 bases between them. Per germline, CDR1 SEHNR and CDR2 FQNEAQ (reference sequence). The CDR3 sequence is 15 residues long. As DNA, the CDR3 is TGTGCCAGCAGCTCCCAGATGCGGGGGGGAGAAAAACTGTTTTTT. Its protein is CASSSQMRGGEKLFF.

The chain links TRBV7-9 to TRBJ1-4; 7 nucleotides line up with TRBD1. V was clipped by 5 bases and J by 9 bases; unmatched bases: 6. This CDR3 region has 13 residues. Germline values: CDR1 SEHNR, CDR2 FQNEAQ (reference sequence). CDR3 nucleotides: TGTGCCAGCAGCCCCAACAGGGGCCAAAAACTGTTTTTT. This sequence encodes CASSPNRGQKLFF.

This CDR3 is CASSQPGTRSDTQYF. The CDR3 coding sequence is TGCGCCAGCAGCCAACCCGGGACTCGGTCGGATACGCAGTATTTT. The rearrangement uses TRBV4-1 and TRBJ2-3; D might be TRBD2 (6 bases). The germline V gene has CDR1 MGHRA and CDR2 YSYEKL. The CDR3 consists of 15 residues. V lost 2 bases, J lost 6 bases, and 15 bases lay in between.

CDR3 protein: CASSLIGQGASGNTIYF. The CDR3 DNA follows: TGCGCCAGCAGCTTGATCGGACAGGGGGCGTCTGGAAACACCATATATTTT. The chain is built from TRBV5-1 and TRBJ1-3, with 11 positions matching TRBD1. From germline, CDR1 is SGHRS and CDR2 YFSETQ. The CDR3 is 17 amino acids. V was clipped by 1 base and J by 1 base; unmatched bases: 4. Filled out from reference TRBV5-1 and TRBJ1-3, the complete variable domain reads KAGVTQTPRYLIKTRGQQVTLSCSPISGHRSVSWYQQTPGQGLQFLFEYFSETQRNKGNFPGRFSGRQFSNSRSEMNVSTLELGDSALYLCASSLIGQGASGNTIYFGEGSWLTVV.

The rearrangement uses TRBV27 and TRBJ2-3, with D perhaps matching TRBD1 (6 bases). V lost 1 base and J 5 bases, leaving 10 bases between the germline ends. Germline lookup yields CDR1 MNHEY and CDR2 SMNVEV (reference sequence). The CDR3 spans 14 residues. The CDR3 is CASSLLQGGDTQYF. For the CDR3, the DNA is TGTGCCAGCAGTTTATTACAGGGTGGAGATACGCAGTATTTT.

The rearrangement joins TRBV2 to TRBJ1-5; D not certain. Trimming pared 3 bases from V and 0 bases from J, leaving 6 bases between. Per germline, CDR1 SNHLY and CDR2 FYNNEI. The CDR3 covers 14 residues. CDR3 sequence: CASSEADSNQPQHF. The CDR3 coding sequence is TGTGCCAGCAGTGAGGCGGATAGCAATCAGCCCCAGCATTTT. Full variable domain (remainder filled in from reference TRBV2 and TRBJ1-5): EPEVTQTPSHQVTQMGQEVILRCVPISNHLYFYWYRQILGQKVEFLVSFYNNEISEKSEIFDDQFSVERPDGSNFTLKIRSTKLEDSAMYFCASSEADSNQPQHFGDGTRLSIL.

The chain carries TRBV2 and TRBJ2-5; D perhaps matches TRBD1 (6 bases). This CDR3 region has 14 residues. Germline values: CDR1 SNHLY, CDR2 FYNNEI. The ends were cut back, 4 bases at V and 2 bases at J, with 11 bases in the middle. The CDR3 coding sequence is TGTGCCAGCAGTGCACAGGGTAGGCAAGAGACCCAGTACTTC. It translates to CASSAQGRQETQYF.

The chain links TRBV11-2 to TRBJ2-5; 7 nucleotides align to TRBD2. With V trimmed by 5 bases and J by 3 bases, 3 bases remained unmatched. The CDR3 runs 13 residues. CDR1 and CDR2 (germline): SGHAT, FQNNGV. For the CDR3, the DNA is TGTGCCAGCAGCCGCGGGAGTGAAGAGACCCAGTACTTC. Protein: CASSRGSEETQYF.

The V call is TRBV6-2 or TRBV6-3, the J call TRBJ2-7; TRBD2 agrees at 11 bases. The CDR3 extends over 16 amino acids. V trimming: 0 bases; J trimming: 2 bases; junction bases outside the gene matches: 3. Germline CDR1 MNHEY, CDR2 SVGEGT. CDR3 coding DNA: TGTGCCAGCAGTTACTCGACTAGCGGGGATGCCTACGAGCAGTACTTC. This gives the protein CASSYSTSGDAYEQYF.

This chain links TRBV15 with TRBJ1-5, with 8 bases identical to TRBD1. V lost 2 bases, J lost 11 bases, and 8 bases stayed unmatched. Looked up from germline, CDR1 is LNHNV and CDR2 is YYDKDF (reference sequence). The CDR3 spans 14 residues. The CDR3 spells CATSRNGQGGAQHF. Written as DNA, the CDR3 is TGTGCCACCAGCAGAAATGGACAGGGCGGGGCCCAGCATTTT.

The rearrangement uses TRBV6-5 and TRBJ1-1; possible D gene TRBD1, 6 bases. V was trimmed by 6 bases and J by 2 bases, leaving 16 bases between them. Germline V CDR1 and CDR2: MNHEY, SVGAGI. The CDR3 covers 15 residues. CDR3 coding DNA: TGTGCCAGCAGCGGACGGGGGGCCGGTAACACTGAAGCTTTCTTT. It is translated as CASSGRGAGNTEAFF.

The chain uses TRBV6-6 and TRBJ1-1, with D hard to call. V lost 8 bases to trimming and J lost 1 base, with 14 bases between them. The V gene's germline CDR1 is MNHNY and CDR2 SVGAGI (reference sequence). The CDR3 contains 14 residues. This CDR3 is CASSPPGGNTEAFF. CDR3 bases: TGTGCCAGCTCCCCCCCGGGAGGGAACACTGAAGCTTTCTTT.

This sequence joins TRBV11-3 and TRBJ2-1; D remains ambiguous. V was cut by 5 bases and J by 5 bases, with 7 bases left in between. The CDR3 totals 12 residues. Germline V gene lookup returns CDR1 SGHNT and CDR2 YENEEA. The CDR3 sequence is CASSPRDNEQFF. CDR3 nucleotides: TGTGCCAGCAGCCCACGGGACAATGAGCAGTTCTTC.

This clone was counted between two and nine times. The J gene is TRBJ1-3, the V gene TRBV2; D is ambiguous. Trimming stripped 7 bases from V and 4 bases from J, with 11 bases between. Germline V lookup: CDR1 SNHLY, CDR2 FYNNEI. CDR3 length: 13 residues. CDR3 sequence reads: CASKWALGNTIYF. As DNA, the CDR3 is TGTGCCAGCAAGTGGGCCCTCGGAAACACCATATATTTT.

The chain combines TRBV4-1 with TRBJ1-2; 8 nucleotides agree with TRBD1. Germline V lookup: CDR1 MGHRA, CDR2 YSYEKL. V shed 3 bases, J shed 0 bases, and the junction held 6 bases outside the gene matches. This CDR3 has 16 residues. The chain's CDR3 is CASSQRTGSTNYGYTF. The CDR3 DNA follows: TGCGCCAGCAGCCAGAGGACAGGGTCTACTAACTATGGCTACACCTTC.

V usage is TRBV5-1 and J usage is TRBJ2-7; 8 positions agree with TRBD2. J lost 2 bases, V lost 4 bases, and 5 bases had no gene match. This CDR3 has 14 residues. CDR1 is SGHRS and CDR2 is YFSETQ in the germline V gene. The CDR3 DNA reads as TGCGCCAGCAGCGATACTAGCGGTCCCTACGAGCAGTACTTC. Amino acids: CASSDTSGPYEQYF.

This chain links TRBV5-8 with TRBJ2-7, with 9 nucleotides matching TRBD2. This CDR3 has 16 amino acids. V trimming: 0 bases; J trimming: 2 bases; junction bases outside the gene matches: 6. Germline values: CDR1 SGHTS, CDR2 YDEGEE. CDR3 coding DNA: TGTGCCAGCAGCTTGGAGGCGACTAGCGGCGCCTACGAGCAGTACTTC. Amino acids: CASSLEATSGAYEQYF.

The CDR3 sequence is CASSTPGDTEAFF. The CDR3 region has the DNA TGTGCCAGCAGTACGCCGGGTGACACTGAAGCTTTCTTT. This sequence joins TRBV2 and TRBJ1-1; D call uncertain. The germline CDR1 and CDR2 sequences are SNHLY and FYNNEI. The V end was cut by 5 bases, the J end by 3 bases, with 10 bases between. This CDR3 has 13 amino acids.

This clone was detected once. The V gene is TRBV30, the J gene TRBJ2-7; 9 nucleotides align to TRBD1. Germline V lookup: CDR1 GTSNPN, CDR2 SVGIG (reference sequence). V lost 1 base and J lost 7; bases outside the gene matches: 8. The CDR3 has 14 residues. The chain's CDR3 is CAWSAGTGSMEQYF. The CDR3 bases are TGTGCCTGGAGTGCCGGGACAGGGTCGATGGAGCAGTACTTC.

This chain uses TRBV11-3 with TRBJ2-1; possibly TRBD2 for D (6 bases). The V gene's germline CDR1 is SGHNT and CDR2 YENEEA. There are 16 residues in the CDR3. The V and J ends lost 5 bases and 0 bases respectively, with 14 bases between them. The chain's CDR3 is CASSPHGGVSYNEQFF. The CDR3 DNA sequence: TGTGCCAGCAGCCCCCACGGGGGAGTCTCCTACAATGAGCAGTTCTTC.

This clone was seen only once. This chain links TRBV7-9 with TRBJ2-7; the match to TRBD1 covers 7 bases. The V segment lost 5 bases and the J segment 9 bases; nucleotides outside the gene matches: 13. The CDR3 is made up of 14 amino acids. Looked up from germline, CDR1 is SEHNR and CDR2 is FQNEAQ (reference sequence). The CDR3 here is CASSHPGQPLGQYF. The CDR3 DNA is TGTGCCAGCAGCCACCCGGGACAGCCCCTAGGGCAGTACTTC.

CDR3: CASSLPGQGGALSNQPQHF. CDR3 in DNA: TGTGCCAGCAGTTTACCAGGACAGGGAGGTGCGTTAAGCAATCAGCCCCAGCATTTT. The rearrangement joins TRBV28 to TRBJ1-5, with 8 positions matching TRBD1. The CDR3 is made up of 19 amino acids. The junction had 13 bases not matched to a gene; V was cut back by 2 bases and J by 1 base. In germline, CDR1 is MDHEN, CDR2 SYDVKM.

The CDR3, as DNA: TGTGCCAGCAGCCCGGGACTAGCCGAGTCGACCCAGTACTTC. This encodes CASSPGLAESTQYF. The chain employs TRBV11-2 and TRBJ2-5; 9 bases are a match to TRBD2. CDR1 and CDR2 from the germline V gene are SGHAT and FQNNGV. The CDR3 has 14 amino acids. J lost 7 bases, V lost 5 bases, and 8 bases had no gene match.